This T cell receptor (beta chain) was found in a study of blood T cell repertoires in COVID-19. In the study's own analysis: Estimation of nucleated cell counts was performed using reference gene primer amplification. Sequencing used immunoSEQ multiplex PCR; TCRdb keeps in-frame clones, though not all of them. The V and J calls and clone size were taken over from that table, and D and trimming were inferred from the DNA. The sample contains hundreds of thousands of clones, 81% of which appear only once. The length of the CDR3 is 14 residues. The trim removed 4 bases at V and 4 bases at J, leaving 7 bases unmatched. Germline CDR1 GTSNPN, CDR2 SVGIG (reference sequence).

The sequencing sample was made of peripheral blood. This TCR derives from a woman older than 75 with COVID-19, enrolled during active disease. J is TRBJ1-1 and V is TRBV30; TRBD1 matches at 9 bases. In DNA form, the CDR3 reads TGTGCCTGGACCGCCGCGGGACAGGGCACTGAAGCTTTCTTT. It encodes CAWTAAGQGTEAFF.